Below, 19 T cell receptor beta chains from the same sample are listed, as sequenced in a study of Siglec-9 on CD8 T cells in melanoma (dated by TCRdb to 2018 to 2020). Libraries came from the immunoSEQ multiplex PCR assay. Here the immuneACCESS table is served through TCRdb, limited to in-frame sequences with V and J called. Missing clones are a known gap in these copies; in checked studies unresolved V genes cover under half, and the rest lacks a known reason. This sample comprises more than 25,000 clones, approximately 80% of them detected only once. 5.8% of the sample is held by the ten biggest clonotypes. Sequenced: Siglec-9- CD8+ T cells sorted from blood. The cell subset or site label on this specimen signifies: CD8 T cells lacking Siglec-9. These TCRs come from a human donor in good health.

In DNA form, the CDR3 reads TGCAGCGTTGAACAGGGCCTAACCACAGATACGCAGTATTTT. Its protein product is CSVEQGLTTDTQYF. The V call is TRBV29-1, the J call TRBJ2-3; D is possibly TRBD1 (5 bases). Trimming took 2 bases from V and 2 from J, leaving 11 bases between them. This CDR3 has 14 amino acids. Germline V gene data show CDR1 as SQVTM and CDR2 as ANQGSEA.

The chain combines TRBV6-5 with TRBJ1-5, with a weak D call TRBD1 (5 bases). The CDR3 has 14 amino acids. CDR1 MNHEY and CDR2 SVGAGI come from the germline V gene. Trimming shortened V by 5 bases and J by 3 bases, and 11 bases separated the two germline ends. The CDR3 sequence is CASSLRGPNQPQHF. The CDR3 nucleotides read TGTGCCAGCAGTCTGAGGGGCCCCAATCAGCCCCAGCATTTT.

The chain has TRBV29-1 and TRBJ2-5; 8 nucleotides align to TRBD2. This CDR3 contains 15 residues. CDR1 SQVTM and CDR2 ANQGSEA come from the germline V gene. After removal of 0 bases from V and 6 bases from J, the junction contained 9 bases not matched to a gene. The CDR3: CSVEDRGERGKTQYF. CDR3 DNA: TGCAGCGTTGAAGATAGAGGGGAGCGGGGGAAGACCCAGTACTTC.

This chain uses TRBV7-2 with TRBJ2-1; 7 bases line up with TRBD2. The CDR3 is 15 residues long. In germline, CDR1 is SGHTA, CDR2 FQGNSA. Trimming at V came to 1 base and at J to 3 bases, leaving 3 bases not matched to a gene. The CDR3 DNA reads TGTGCCAGCAGCTTAGGCGGGGGAGACTACAATGAGCAGTTCTTC. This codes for CASSLGGGDYNEQFF.

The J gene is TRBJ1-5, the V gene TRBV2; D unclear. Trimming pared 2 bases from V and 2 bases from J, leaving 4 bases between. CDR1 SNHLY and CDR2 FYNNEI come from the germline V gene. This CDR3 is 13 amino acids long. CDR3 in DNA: TGTGCCAGCAGTGAAACGGGCAATCAGCCCCAGCATTTT. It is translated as CASSETGNQPQHF. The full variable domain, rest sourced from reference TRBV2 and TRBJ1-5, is EPEVTQTPSHQVTQMGQEVILRCVPISNHLYFYWYRQILGQKVEFLVSFYNNEISEKSEIFDDQFSVERPDGSNFTLKIRSTKLEDSAMYFCASSETGNQPQHFGDGTRLSIL.

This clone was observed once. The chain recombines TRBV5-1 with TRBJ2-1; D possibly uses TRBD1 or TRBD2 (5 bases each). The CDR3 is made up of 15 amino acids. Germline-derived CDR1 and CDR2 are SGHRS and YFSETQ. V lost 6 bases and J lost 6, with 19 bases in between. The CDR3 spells CASIVGQGEINEQFF. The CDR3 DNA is TGCGCCAGCATAGTTGGTCAGGGAGAAATCAATGAGCAGTTCTTC.

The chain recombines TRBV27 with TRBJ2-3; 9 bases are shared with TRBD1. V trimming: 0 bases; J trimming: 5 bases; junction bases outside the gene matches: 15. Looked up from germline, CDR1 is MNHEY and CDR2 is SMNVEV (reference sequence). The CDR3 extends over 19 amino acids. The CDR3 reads CASSLSPQLLYRGRDTQYF. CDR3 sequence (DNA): TGTGCCAGCAGTTTATCACCCCAACTCCTATACAGGGGGCGAGATACGCAGTATTTT.

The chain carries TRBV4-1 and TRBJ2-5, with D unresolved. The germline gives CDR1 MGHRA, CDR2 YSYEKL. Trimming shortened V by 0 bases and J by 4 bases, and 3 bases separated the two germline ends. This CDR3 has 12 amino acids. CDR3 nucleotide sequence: TGCGCCAGCAGCCAAGATTTAGAGACCCAGTACTTC. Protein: CASSQDLETQYF.

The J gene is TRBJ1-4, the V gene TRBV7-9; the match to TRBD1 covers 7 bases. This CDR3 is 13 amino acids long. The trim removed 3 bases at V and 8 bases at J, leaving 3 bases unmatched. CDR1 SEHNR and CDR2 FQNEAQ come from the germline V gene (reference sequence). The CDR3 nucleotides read TGTGCCAGCAGCTTGGGGACAGCCGAAAAACTGTTTTTT. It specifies CASSLGTAEKLFF.

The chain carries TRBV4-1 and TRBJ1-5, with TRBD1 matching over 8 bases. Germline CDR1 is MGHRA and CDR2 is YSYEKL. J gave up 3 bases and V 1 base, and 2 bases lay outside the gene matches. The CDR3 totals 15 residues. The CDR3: CASSQGDRTNQPQHF. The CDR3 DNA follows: TGCGCCAGCAGCCAAGGGGACAGGACCAATCAGCCCCAGCATTTT.

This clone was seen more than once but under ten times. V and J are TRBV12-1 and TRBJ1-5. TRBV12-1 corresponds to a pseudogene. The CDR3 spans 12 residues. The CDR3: CANLGRNQPQHF. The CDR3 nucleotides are TGTGCCAACCTCGGACGCAATCAGCCCCAGCATTTT.

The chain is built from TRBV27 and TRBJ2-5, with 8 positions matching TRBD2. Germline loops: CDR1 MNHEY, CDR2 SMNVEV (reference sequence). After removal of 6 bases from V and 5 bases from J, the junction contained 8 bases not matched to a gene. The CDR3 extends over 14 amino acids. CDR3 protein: CASRSLAGWETQYF. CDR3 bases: TGTGCCAGCAGAAGTTTAGCGGGGTGGGAGACCCAGTACTTC.

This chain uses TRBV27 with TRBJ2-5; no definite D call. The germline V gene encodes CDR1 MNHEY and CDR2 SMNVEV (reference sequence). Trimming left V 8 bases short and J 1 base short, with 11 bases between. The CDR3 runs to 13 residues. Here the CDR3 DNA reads TGTGCCAGCCGAAACTTCCTCCAAGAGACCCAGTACTTC. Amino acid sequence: CASRNFLQETQYF.

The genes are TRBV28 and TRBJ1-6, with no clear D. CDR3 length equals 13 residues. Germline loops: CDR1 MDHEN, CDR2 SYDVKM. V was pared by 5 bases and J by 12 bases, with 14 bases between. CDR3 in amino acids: CASSPPGWEPLHF. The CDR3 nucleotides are TGTGCCAGCAGTCCCCCTGGGTGGGAACCCCTCCACTTT.

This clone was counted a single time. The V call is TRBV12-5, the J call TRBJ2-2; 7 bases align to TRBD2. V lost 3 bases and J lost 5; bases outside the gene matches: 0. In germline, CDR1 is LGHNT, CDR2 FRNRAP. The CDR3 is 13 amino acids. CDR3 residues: CASGFGGTGELFF. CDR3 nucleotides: TGTGCTAGTGGTTTCGGGGGGACCGGGGAGCTGTTTTTT.

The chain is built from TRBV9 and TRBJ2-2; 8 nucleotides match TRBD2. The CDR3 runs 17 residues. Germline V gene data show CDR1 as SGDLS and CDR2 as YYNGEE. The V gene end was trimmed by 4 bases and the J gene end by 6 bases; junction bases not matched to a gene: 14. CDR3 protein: CASSPREGGNLPGELFF. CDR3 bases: TGTGCCAGCAGCCCCCGGGAGGGCGGGAATCTTCCCGGGGAGCTGTTTTTT.

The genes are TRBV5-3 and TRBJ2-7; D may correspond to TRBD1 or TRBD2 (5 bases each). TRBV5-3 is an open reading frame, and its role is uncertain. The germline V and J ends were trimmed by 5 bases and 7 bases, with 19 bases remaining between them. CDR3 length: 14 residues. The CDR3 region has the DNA TGTGCCAGAAGTCTCGGGGCTCGCCTGGGGGAGCAGTACTTC. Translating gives CARSLGARLGEQYF.

This chain's CDR3 is CASSPGGNWFNEQYF. CDR3 bases: TGCGCCAGCAGCCCTGGGGGGAATTGGTTCAACGAGCAGTACTTC. V gene TRBV4-1 combines with J gene TRBJ2-7; a weak D match, TRBD2 (6 bases). Germline V lookup: CDR1 MGHRA, CDR2 YSYEKL. V was pared by 4 bases and J by 5 bases, with 18 bases between. The CDR3 has 15 residues.

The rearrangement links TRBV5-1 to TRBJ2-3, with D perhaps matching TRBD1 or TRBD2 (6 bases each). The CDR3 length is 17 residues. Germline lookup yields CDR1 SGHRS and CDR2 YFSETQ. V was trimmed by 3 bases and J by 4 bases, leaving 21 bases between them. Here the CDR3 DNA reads TGCGCCAGCAGCTGGGGGGCACTAGAACGCGGCCCAGATACGCAGTATTTT. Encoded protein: CASSWGALERGPDTQYF.